This T cell receptor (beta chain) is from a study of blood T cell repertoires in COVID-19 (dated by TCRdb to about 2020). A note on the overall study: The collaborator samples originated in the United States, Italy and Spain and spanned the acute and convalescent phases of COVID-19. The material from the prospective study consisted of cDNA or gDNA derived from T cells, B-cell-depleted T cells, or PBMCs. Deeply sampled blood TCRbeta repertoires from subjects exposed to, actively infected with, or recovered from COVID-19 were included in the dataset. The repertoires were released in a freely available public database meant as a resource for research on the immune response to SARS-CoV-2. Samples came from the ongoing ImmuneRACE study (first 160 participants) plus 1,254 subjects from 6 global collaborators. A de-identified subject ID, COVID-19 status, age in years and sex were almost always included in the sample metadata. Where available, HLA class I and class II types were taken from metadata supplied by the sample provider and were not determined by assay-based typing.

Collaborating institutions collected whole blood in K2EDTA tubes following their own protocols. For TCRbeta analysis, collaborator samples were shipped as frozen whole blood, as isolated PBMCs, or as DNA extracted from either sample type. Overall results and qualifications from the work: The amount of clinical and demographic metadata varied by source and participant and was provided uncurated.

From its cysteine to its phenylalanine, the CDR3 spans 15 amino acids. Only CDR3 DNA remains: 45 bases, in frame from the first base. CDR1 and CDR2 are read off the germline V gene as MNHEY and SVGAGI. The junction shows trimming of 0 bases on V and 10 bases on J, and the gene matches do not reach 6 bases of it. The immunoSEQ Assay, a bias-controlled multiplex PCR, was used to amplify TCRbeta CDR3 regions from genomic DNA. Regarding the original processing steps: The number of nucleated cells in each sample was estimated by amplification of reference gene primers within the assay. To quantify the absolute abundance of each unique TCRbeta CDR3 rearrangement, sequence reads were collapsed and filtered. Productive Simpson clonality was computed per sample as the square root of Simpson's diversity index over productive rearrangements. TCRdb carries this immuneACCESS record with in-frame sequences only. Its versions omit some clonotypes, under half of them owing to an unresolved V gene in the studies checked, with the rest unexplained. D and trimming were read from the DNA, whereas the V and J calls and clone size are those reported in that table. This sample lists around 150,000 clones; 86% were detected once. Jointly, the top ten make up about 8.2% of the sample.

As to this clone: The antigen it binds to is not known. Base quality data are lacking; no much larger clone is found one base away.

Specimen: peripheral blood. The TCR comes from a man between 60 and 75 years old with acute or convalescent COVID-19. The chain employs TRBV6-5 and TRBJ1-6; 7 central nucleotides agree with TRBD1. The sequenced DNA is TGTGCCAGCAGTTACTCTGACAGGGCAGGCTCACCCCTCCACTTT. Its protein reads: CASSYSDRAGSPLHF.